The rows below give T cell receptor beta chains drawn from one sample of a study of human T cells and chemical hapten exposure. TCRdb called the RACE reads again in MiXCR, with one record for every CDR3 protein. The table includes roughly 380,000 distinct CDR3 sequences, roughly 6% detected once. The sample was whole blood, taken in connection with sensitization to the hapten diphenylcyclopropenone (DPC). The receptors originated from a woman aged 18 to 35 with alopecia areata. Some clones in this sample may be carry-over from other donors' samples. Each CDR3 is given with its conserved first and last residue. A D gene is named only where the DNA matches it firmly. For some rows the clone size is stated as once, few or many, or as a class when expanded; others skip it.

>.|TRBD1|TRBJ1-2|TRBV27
TGTGCCAGCAGTAGACAGGGACAGGGGCCCTATGGCTACACCTTC
CASSRQGQGPYGYTF
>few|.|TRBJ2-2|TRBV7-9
TGTGCCAGCAGCTTAGTAGGGGCGAACACCGGGGAGCTGTTTTTT
CASSLVGANTGELFF
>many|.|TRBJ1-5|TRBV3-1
TGTGCCAGCAGCCATCGACATGGCAATCAGCCCCAGCATTTT
CASSHRHGNQPQHF
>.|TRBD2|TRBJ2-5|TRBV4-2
TGTGCCAGCAGCCCCACGCCAGCGGGGTCGGAGACCCAGTACTTC
CASSPTPAGSETQYF
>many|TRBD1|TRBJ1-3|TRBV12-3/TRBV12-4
TGTGCCAGCAGTTGGGGGACAGGCTCTCTAGGGAACACCATATATTTT
CASSWGTGSLGNTIYF
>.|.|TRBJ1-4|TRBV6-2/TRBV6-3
TGTGCCAGCAGTTACTCCCTAAAACTGTTTTTT
CASSYSLKLFF
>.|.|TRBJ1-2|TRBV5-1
TGCGCCAGCAGCTTTTGGGCAGTCAAGTATGGCTACACCTTC
CASSFWAVKYGYTF
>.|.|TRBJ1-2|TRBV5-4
TGTGCCAGCAGCGCTGACGGGGGTGTCTACTATGGCTACACCTTC
CASSADGGVYYGYTF
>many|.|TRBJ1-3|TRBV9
TGTGCCAGCAGCCCCCAGACAGCCGGAAACACCATATATTTT
CASSPQTAGNTIYF
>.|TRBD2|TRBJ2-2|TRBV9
TGTGCCAGCAGCGAACGGACTAGCGGCTCGAACACCGGGGAGCTGTTTTTT
CASSERTSGSNTGELFF
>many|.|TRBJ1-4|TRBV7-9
TGTGCCAGCAGCTTAGGAGGGGAAGAAAAACTGTTTTTT
CASSLGGEEKLFF
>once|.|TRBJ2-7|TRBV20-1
TGCAGTGCTAGTTCACCAGGGAACGAGCAGTACTTC
CSASSPGNEQYF
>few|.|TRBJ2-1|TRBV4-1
TGCGCCAGCAGCCAACCCAAAGCATACAATGAGCAGTTCTTC
CASSQPKAYNEQFF
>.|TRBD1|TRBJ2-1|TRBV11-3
TGTGCCAGCAGTCCGACAGGGGGCAGGGAGCAGTTCTTC
CASSPTGGREQFF
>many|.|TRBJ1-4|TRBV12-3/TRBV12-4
TGTGCCAGCAGTCCAGGACAGCAAAATGAAAAACTGTTTTTT
CASSPGQQNEKLFF
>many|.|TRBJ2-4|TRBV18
TGTGCCAGCTCACCACTCTGGACAGAAAAAAACATTCAGTACTTC
CASSPLWTEKNIQYF
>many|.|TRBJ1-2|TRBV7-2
TGTGCCAGCAAAGTCGAGGCATCAGGGGCCTATGGCTACACCTTC
CASKVEASGAYGYTF
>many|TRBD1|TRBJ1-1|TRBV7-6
TGTGCCAGCAGCTTTAAAGACACAGGGGAGAACACTGAAGCTTTCTTT
CASSFKDTGENTEAFF
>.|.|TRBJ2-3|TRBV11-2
TGTGCCAGCAGCCCCATATCTGAGCGGCCTAGCACAGATACGCAGTATTTT
CASSPISERPSTDTQYF
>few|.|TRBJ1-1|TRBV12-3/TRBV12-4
TGTGCCAGCAGTGGGGCTGGGACGGGGAGGACTGAAGCTTTCTTT
CASSGAGTGRTEAFF
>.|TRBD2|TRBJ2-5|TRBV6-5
TGTGCCAGCAGTGACTCGGGGACTAGCGGGTTTTATTTAGGAGAGACCCAGTACTTC
CASSDSGTSGFYLGETQYF
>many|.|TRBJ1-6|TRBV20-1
TGCAGTGCTAGAGATCAGGGCCGTCCAGGGGCCTTCTATAATTCACCCCTCCACTTT
CSARDQGRPGAFYNSPLHF
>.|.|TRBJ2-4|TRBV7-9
TGTGCCAGCAGCTTTCCGGTAGACGCCAAAAACATTCAGTACTTC
CASSFPVDAKNIQYF
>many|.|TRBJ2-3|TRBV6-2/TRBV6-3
TGTGCCAGCAGAGCTAGCAGGACCGCTGATACGCAGTATTTT
CASRASRTADTQYF
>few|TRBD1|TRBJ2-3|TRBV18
TGTGCCAGCTCACCACCGGAGACAGGGGGCACAGATACGCAGTATTTT
CASSPPETGGTDTQYF
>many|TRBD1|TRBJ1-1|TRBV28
TGTGCCAGCAGTTTATTTAAGGGACAGGGCACTGAAGCTTTCTTT
CASSLFKGQGTEAFF
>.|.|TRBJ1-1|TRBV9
TGTGCCAGCAGCGAACCGAACACTGAAGCTTTCTTT
CASSEPNTEAFF
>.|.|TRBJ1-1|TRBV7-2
TGTGCCAGCAGCCCCTACCTTAACACTGAAGCTTTCTTT
CASSPYLNTEAFF
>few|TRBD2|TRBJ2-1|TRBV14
TGTGCCAGCAGCCAAGCGGGGCTAGCGGTCAATGAGCAGTTCTTC
CASSQAGLAVNEQFF